The T cell receptor beta chain under discussion was sequenced for a study of blood T cell repertoires in COVID-19. For the study at large: COVID-19 samples from acute and convalescent phases originated in the United States, Italy and Spain. Sample material is recorded as cDNA or gDNA derived from T cells, B-cell-depleted T cells, or PBMCs.

The authors' processing: Amplification from reference gene primers served as the basis for estimated nucleated cell counts. TCRdb's table, derived via immunoSEQ multiplex PCR, lists solely in-frame clones and lacks some. That table is the source of V, J and clone size, and D and trimming were worked out from the DNA. Of around 190,000 clones in the sample, about 85% were seen once. V lost 4 bases and J lost 2, with 23 bases in between. Germline values: CDR1 SGDLS, CDR2 YYNGEE. The CDR3 has 18 amino acids. The receptor was derived from a woman of 80 years or more with acute or convalescent COVID-19. V usage is TRBV9 and J usage is TRBJ2-3; D is possibly TRBD1 (5 bases). The sample comprised peripheral blood. The CDR3 nucleotides are TGTGCCAGCAGCCCAGGGTTGGTGGCGGTCTTCACCACAGATACGCAGTATTTT. Protein sequence: CASSPGLVAVFTTDTQYF.